The clone carrying this TCR beta chain came up many times. Every patient underwent thyroid surgery untreated. The entry originates in a study of metastatic and nonmetastatic thyroid tumors. Overall study context: Repertoires from malignant and benign thyroid patients were compared across blood and tumor or nodule tissue.

TCRdb re-analyzed the PCR reads through MiXCR. The repertoire holds under 45,000 clones, around 28% seen once, with 9.9% in the top ten. This CDR3 contains 13 residues. Trimming took 4 bases from V and 2 from J, leaving 9 bases between them. Germline V gene sequence: CDR1 LGHNA, CDR2 YNFKEQ. This sequence joins TRBV4-2 and TRBJ2-7; D is undetermined. This receptor was taken from a male donor with papillary thyroid cancer or a benign thyroid nodule (not recorded which). Some clones in this sample may be carry-over from other donors' samples. Material: blood. The CDR3 loop is CASSPRSAYEQYF. As DNA, the CDR3 is TGTGCCAGCAGCCCCCGCAGCGCCTACGAGCAGTACTTC.